The 32 T cell receptor beta chains presented below share a single source sample, sequenced in a study of T cell repertoires in cytomegalovirus infection. One entry per CDR3 protein, called by TCRdb with MiXCR from the reads. The sample yields 640,000 or so distinct CDR3 sequences, 33% seen once. What these receptors recognize is not known. This material consisted of cultured PBMCs, taken from culture after CMV antigen stimulation. These receptors were taken from a human donor in good health (CMV status not recorded). Some clones in this sample may be carry-over from other donors' samples.

In the case of this clonotype: The junction differs from germline at one of its ends, possibly a read error. The gene calls are TRBV10-3 and TRBJ2-7, with D maybe TRBD1 (6 bases). Germline V CDR1 and CDR2: ENHRY, SYGVKD. The CDR3 totals 14 residues. CDR3 loop: CVISELQGHYEQYF. The CDR3 coding sequence is TGTGTCATCAGTGAGTTGCAGGGGCACTACGAGCAGTACTTC.

In its sample, this clonotype was seen a few times. J is TRBJ2-2 and V is TRBV12-3 or TRBV12-4; no clear D gene. V lost 3 bases and J 3 bases, leaving 8 bases between the germline ends. This CDR3 comprises 14 residues. The CDR3 coding sequence is TGTGCCAGCAGTTTTGTGCTGCACACCGGGGAGCTGTTTTTT. Amino acids: CASSFVLHTGELFF.

Comment on this clonotype: The junction departs from germline at one end; a sequencing error may be responsible. This chain connects TRBV4-1 to TRBJ2-5; tentative D call: TRBD1 (6 bases). CDR1 and CDR2 from the germline V gene are MGHRA and YSYEKL. This CDR3 has 15 residues. CDR3: CASSQGGEGEETQYF. The CDR3 DNA sequence: TGTGCCAGCAGCCAAGGAGGAGAGGGGGAGGAGACCCAGTACTTC.

The sample holds one count of this clonotype. A much larger clone lies one base from this, so it may be a read error. The J gene is TRBJ2-3, the V gene TRBV7-2; no clear D gene. Trimming stripped 5 bases from V and 4 bases from J, with 13 bases between. Germline-derived CDR1 and CDR2 are SGHTA and FQGNSA. The CDR3 consists of 14 residues. The CDR3 reads CASSILTSPDTQYF. In DNA, the CDR3 is TGTGCCAGCAGCATTCTGACCAGCCCAGATACGCAGTATTTT.

V and J are TRBV5-4 and TRBJ2-5, with D perhaps TRBD2 (6 bases). This CDR3 has 14 residues. The V and J ends lost 4 bases and 5 bases respectively, with 15 bases between them. CDR1 is SGHNT and CDR2 is YYREEE in the germline V gene (reference sequence). The CDR3 loop is CASSPRLVGETQYF. The DNA of the CDR3 is TGTGCCAGCAGCCCGCGACTAGTGGGGGAGACCCAGTACTTC.

This clonotype was detected many times. This chain joins TRBV12-3 or TRBV12-4 and TRBJ2-6; D gene unclear. V was cut by 3 bases and J by 4 bases, with 10 bases left in between. The CDR3 has 15 amino acids. The CDR3 sequence is CASSLLASGANVLTF. The CDR3 DNA reads as TGTGCCAGCAGTTTGTTGGCGAGCGGGGCCAACGTCCTGACTTTC.

CDR3 amino acids: CASSPHPGSETQYF. The DNA for the CDR3 is TGCGCCAGCAGTCCTCACCCGGGTTCAGAGACCCAGTACTTC. The rearrangement joins TRBV23-1 to TRBJ2-5, with D hard to call. TRBV23-1 is marked as an open reading frame, function uncertain. V was cut by 4 bases and J by 4 bases, with 13 bases left in between. The CDR3 extends over 14 amino acids.

The chain employs TRBV20-1 and TRBJ1-6; 8 nucleotides align to TRBD1. The germline V gene encodes CDR1 DFQATT and CDR2 SNEGSKA (reference sequence). This CDR3 spans 14 amino acids. The CDR3 reads CRAAGDRLDSPLHF. The CDR3 nucleotides read TGCAGAGCTGCCGGGGACAGGTTAGATTCACCCCTCCACTTT.

The sample holds a few counts of this clonotype. The chain has TRBV19 and TRBJ1-5; 9 bases agree with TRBD1. J lost 6 bases, V lost 5 bases, and 5 bases had no gene match. This CDR3 is 14 amino acids long. Germline CDR1 LNHDA, CDR2 SQIVND (reference sequence). CDR3 protein: CASSDGQGIQPQHF. The CDR3, as DNA: TGTGCCAGTAGTGACGGACAGGGGATTCAGCCCCAGCATTTT.

The CDR3 is CAISADASGNTIYF. As DNA, the CDR3 is TGTGCCATCAGTGCGGACGCCTCTGGAAACACCATATATTTT. This chain connects TRBV10-3 to TRBJ1-3; no clear D. Trimming took off 4 bases at V and 0 bases at J, with 7 bases between the two ends. This CDR3 region has 14 residues. In germline, CDR1 is ENHRY, CDR2 SYGVKD.

Many counts were recorded for this clonotype. V is TRBV7-2 and J is TRBJ2-3; D might be TRBD2 (6 bases). Per the germline V gene, CDR1 is SGHTA and CDR2 is FQGNSA. V was cut by 5 bases and J by 4 bases, with 10 bases left in between. The length of the CDR3 is 13 residues. DNA for the CDR3: TGTGCCAGCAGCCGCGGGAATGCAGATACGCAGTATTTT. Translated, it gives CASSRGNADTQYF. The variable domain in full, completed from reference TRBV7-2 and TRBJ2-3, reads GAGVSQSPSNKVTEKGKDVELRCDPISGHTALYWYRQSLGQGLEFLIYFQGNSAPDKSGLPSDRFSAERTGGSVSTLTIQRTQQEDSAVYLCASSRGNADTQYFGPGTRLTVL.

This clonotype came up a few times. The J gene is TRBJ1-3, the V gene TRBV19; D perhaps matches TRBD1 (6 bases). This CDR3 has 13 amino acids. The V end was cut by 10 bases, the J end by 2 bases, with 12 bases between. Germline V gene data show CDR1 as LNHDA and CDR2 as SQIVND (reference sequence). The CDR3 is CATSDRPGNTIYF. CDR3 nucleotides: TGTGCCACCTCGGACAGACCTGGAAACACCATATATTTT.

This CDR3 reads CASEPTRSSYEQYF. The CDR3, as DNA: TGTGCCAGCGAACCGACAAGAAGCTCCTACGAGCAGTACTTC. The V and J genes are TRBV2 and TRBJ2-7; D is unclear. There are 14 residues in the CDR3. Germline V gene data show CDR1 as SNHLY and CDR2 as FYNNEI. Trimming took 8 bases from V and 0 from J, leaving 14 bases between them.

The chain recombines TRBV5-1 with TRBJ2-1; TRBD2 aligns across 10 bases. CDR1 and CDR2 from the germline V gene are SGHRS and YFSETQ. The CDR3 contains 16 residues. With V trimmed by 1 base and J by 5 bases, 6 bases remained unmatched. CDR3 protein: CASSLFPGLADNEQFF. The DNA for the CDR3 is TGCGCCAGCAGCTTGTTTCCCGGACTAGCGGACAATGAGCAGTTCTTC.

This clonotype occurred a few times. V and J are TRBV4-3 and TRBJ2-5; a possible D gene is TRBD2 (5 bases). V shed 0 bases and J shed 7 bases, with 15 bases lying between them. The CDR3 runs 15 residues. Germline lookup yields CDR1 LGHNA and CDR2 YSLEER. CDR3 bases: TGCGCCAGCAGCCAAGAAAATAGTGGCGGGTTGACCCAGTACTTC. Its protein is CASSQENSGGLTQYF.

The chain is built from TRBV10-3 and TRBJ2-7, with D possibly matching TRBD2 (5 bases). Germline assignment: CDR1 ENHRY and CDR2 SYGVKD. The CDR3 has 13 amino acids. Trimming took off 8 bases at V and 2 bases at J, with 13 bases between the two ends. The CDR3 is CAIGRPDTYEQYF. Written as DNA, the CDR3 is TGTGCCATCGGGAGACCTGATACCTACGAGCAGTACTTC.

The chain employs TRBV5-1 and TRBJ2-7, with 11 positions matching TRBD2. J gave up 4 bases and V 1 base, and 7 bases lay outside the gene matches. Germline CDR1 reads SGHRS; CDR2 reads YFSETQ. The CDR3 spans 16 residues. This CDR3 reads CASSLTITSGSYEQYF. CDR3 nucleotides: TGCGCCAGCAGCTTGACTATAACTAGCGGGAGTTACGAGCAGTACTTC.

Many counts were recorded for this clonotype. The chain is built from TRBV7-2 and TRBJ2-2, with D possibly matching TRBD2 (6 bases). V lost 5 bases and J lost 4, with 8 bases in between. Germline CDR1 reads SGHTA; CDR2 reads FQGNSA. The CDR3 has 13 amino acids. The CDR3 loop is CASSAGPTGELFF. CDR3 sequence (DNA): TGTGCCAGCAGCGCGGGGCCCACCGGGGAGCTGTTTTTT.

The chain recombines TRBV12-3 or TRBV12-4 with TRBJ2-3; maybe TRBD2 (6 bases). The CDR3 is made up of 13 amino acids. The ends were cut back, 8 bases at V and 5 bases at J, with 14 bases in the middle. CDR3 sequence: CASDNGEEDTQYF. CDR3 in DNA: TGTGCCAGCGACAACGGGGAGGAAGATACGCAGTATTTT.

The rearrangement uses TRBV2 and TRBJ1-1; D is unresolved. The V end was cut by 6 bases, the J end by 5 bases, with 10 bases between. Germline V gene sequence: CDR1 SNHLY, CDR2 FYNNEI. This CDR3 comprises 12 residues. In nucleotides, the CDR3 is TGTGCCAGCAGCGTAGGGTGGACTGAAGCTTTCTTT. Translating gives CASSVGWTEAFF.

Many counts were recorded for this clonotype. The gene calls are TRBV10-3 and TRBJ2-5; D possibly corresponds to TRBD2 (6 bases). The CDR3 length is 12 residues. Trimming removed 2 bases at V and 5 bases at J, with 6 bases between. CDR1 and CDR2 (germline): ENHRY, SYGVKD. The CDR3 loop is CAISEGGETQYF. The CDR3 nucleotides are TGTGCCATCAGTGAGGGGGGGGAGACCCAGTACTTC.

This clonotype was picked up a small number of times. The chain uses TRBV15 and TRBJ2-7; 12 bases map to TRBD2. The CDR3 contains 15 residues. Trimming removed 3 bases from V and 4 bases from J; junction bases left unmatched: 4. Per germline, CDR1 LNHNV and CDR2 YYDKDF (reference sequence). For the CDR3, the DNA is TGTGCCACCAGCAGGAGGACTAGCGGGACATACGAGCAGTACTTC. Protein sequence: CATSRRTSGTYEQYF.

This clonotype came up once. This rearrangement joins TRBV12-3 or TRBV12-4 to TRBJ2-5; 10 bases agree with TRBD2. Trimming took 0 bases from V and 5 from J; bases not matched to a gene: 9. The CDR3 covers 17 residues. The CDR3 loop reads CASSLAGAGGAGETQYF. The CDR3 region has the DNA TGTGCCAGCAGTTTAGCGGGAGCGGGAGGGGCCGGGGAGACCCAGTACTTC.

The V and J genes are TRBV5-5 and TRBJ1-5; D unresolved. V lost 3 bases and J 6 bases, leaving 13 bases between the germline ends. The CDR3 length is 14 residues. Germline CDR1 is SGHKS and CDR2 is YYEKEE (reference sequence). CDR3 nucleotides: TGTGCCAGCAGCTCAGTCCCAGACGCTCAGCCCCAGCATTTT. The encoded protein is CASSSVPDAQPQHF.

The chain couples TRBV6-2 or TRBV6-3 to TRBJ2-1; 7 positions agree with TRBD2. Germline V CDR1 and CDR2: MNHEY, SVGEGT. The CDR3 sequence is 13 residues long. The junction had 9 bases not matched to a gene; V was cut back by 8 bases and J by 8 bases. The CDR3 DNA sequence: TGTGCCAGCCGAGCAGCGGGAAAGCATGAGCAGTTCTTC. This translates into CASRAAGKHEQFF.

The rearrangement uses TRBV7-8 and TRBJ2-7; 8 bases are a match to TRBD2. Trimming took 4 bases from V and 3 from J; bases not matched to a gene: 11. The CDR3 is 16 residues long. CDR1 and CDR2 from the germline V gene are SGHVS and FQNEAQ. CDR3 nucleotide sequence: TGTGCCAGCAGCTCGATCTTTAGCGGGAAAATCTACGAGCAGTACTTC. This translates into CASSSIFSGKIYEQYF.

This chain connects TRBV19 to TRBJ2-1; TRBD1 or TRBD2 may be the D gene (6 bases each). The V end lost 5 bases, the J end lost 7 bases, and 24 bases lay between the germline ends. Germline V gene lookup returns CDR1 LNHDA and CDR2 SQIVND (reference sequence). The CDR3 totals 17 residues. The CDR3 loop reads CASSHLFSERRGNEQFF. In DNA, the CDR3 is TGTGCCAGTAGTCACCTTTTTAGTGAGCGGAGGGGGAATGAGCAGTTCTTC.

The chain employs TRBV2 and TRBJ1-2; 7 bases are a match to TRBD1. CDR3 length equals 14 residues. The ends lost 2 bases at V and 3 bases at J; junction bases unmatched: 3. The germline CDR1 and CDR2 sequences are SNHLY and FYNNEI. The CDR3, as DNA: TGTGCCAGCAGTGAATCGGGACAGCACTATGGCTACACCTTC. Translation gives CASSESGQHYGYTF. Together with reference TRBV2 and TRBJ1-2, the CDR3 gives the full variable domain: EPEVTQTPSHQVTQMGQEVILRCVPISNHLYFYWYRQILGQKVEFLVSFYNNEISEKSEIFDDQFSVERPDGSNFTLKIRSTKLEDSAMYFCASSESGQHYGYTFGSGTRLTVV.

The V and J genes are TRBV20-1 and TRBJ1-3; no clear D. Trimming shortened V by 2 bases and J by 0 bases, and 5 bases separated the two germline ends. The CDR3 loop spans 13 amino acids. Germline V CDR1 and CDR2: DFQATT, SNEGSKA (reference sequence). This chain's CDR3 is CSARSDSGNTIYF. The CDR3 DNA follows: TGCAGTGCTAGATCGGACTCTGGAAACACCATATATTTT.

This clonotype occurred a few times. V is TRBV6-1 and J is TRBJ2-1; maybe TRBD2 (6 bases). CDR1 is MNHNS, CDR2 SASEGT, per germline. The CDR3 is 15 amino acids. Trimming stripped 11 bases from V and 2 bases from J, with 19 bases between. DNA of the CDR3: TGTGCCGGTGGGACTCCGGGTCGGGCCTACAATGAGCAGTTCTTC. Translation gives CAGGTPGRAYNEQFF.

This CDR3 is CASSPDRRGGVDTQYF. The CDR3 coding sequence is TGTGCCAGCAGCCCGGATCGACGGGGGGGAGTAGATACGCAGTATTTT. The V and J genes are TRBV4-2 and TRBJ2-3; 8 bases are a match to TRBD2. The ends lost 4 bases at V and 5 bases at J; junction bases unmatched: 11. This CDR3 is 16 amino acids long. Germline values: CDR1 LGHNA, CDR2 YNFKEQ.

The chain is built from TRBV6-1 and TRBJ1-4; tentative D call: TRBD1 (5 bases). The germline V gene has CDR1 MNHNS and CDR2 SASEGT. V lost 7 bases to trimming and J lost 5 bases, with 11 bases between them. The CDR3 sequence is 13 residues long. The CDR3 spells CASNDRLNEKLFF. For the CDR3, the DNA is TGTGCCAGCAACGACAGACTGAATGAAAAACTGTTTTTT.